This T cell receptor beta chain stems from a study of control samples from healthy donors and cancer patients. CDR3 length: 17 residues. V was trimmed by 0 bases and J by 9 bases, leaving 18 bases between them. Germline V lookup: CDR1 SGHNT, CDR2 YENEEA. Data came from immunoSEQ multiplex PCR; TCRdb stores just in-frame clones and leaves some out. The data contain 90,000 or so clones, around 87% of them singletons. The source material was blood. The chain combines TRBV11-3 with TRBJ1-6; a weak D match, TRBD1 (6 bases). The TCR originated in a woman aged 45-65 years in good health. The CDR3 loop reads CASSLDKGFEGGSPLHF. In nucleotides, the CDR3 is TGTGCCAGCAGCTTAGATAAAGGGTTCGAGGGGGGTTCACCCCTCCACTTT.